Below are 29 T cell receptor beta chains sequenced from a single sample in a study of cytomegalovirus exposure and HLA in healthy donors. Use of 60 Vbeta and 13 Jbeta primers characterized the PCR. Profiled with immunoSEQ multiplex PCR; TCRdb holds only in-frame clones, not every one. The table lists about 200,000 clones, approximately 80% of them singletons. Sequenced input: PBMCs. The receptors originated from a boy aged 2 to 10 in good health and CMV-seronegative.

CDR3 DNA sequence: TGTGCCAGCAGCTTAGACGGACAAATATCCTACGAGCAGTACTTC. Amino acids: CASSLDGQISYEQYF. The chain combines TRBV7-2 with TRBJ2-7, with D possibly being TRBD1 (5 bases). From germline, CDR1 is SGHTA and CDR2 FQGNSA. V gave up 1 base and J gave up 1 base, with 11 bases separating them. The CDR3 runs to 15 residues.

The rearrangement links TRBV11-2 to TRBJ1-2; TRBD1 is a possible D gene (6 bases). The ends were cut back, 5 bases at V and 8 bases at J, with 18 bases in the middle. Germline CDR1 is SGHAT and CDR2 is FQNNGV. The CDR3 spans 14 residues. Written as DNA, the CDR3 is TGTGCCAGCAGCATTGCGGGGGCAGTCGTCGGCTACACCTTC. Its translation is CASSIAGAVVGYTF. The full variable domain, its missing parts supplied by reference TRBV11-2 and TRBJ1-2, is EAGVAQSPRYKIIEKRQSVAFWCNPISGHATLYWYQQILGQGPKLLIQFQNNGVVDDSQLPKDRFSAERLKGVDSTLKIQPAKLEDSAVYLCASSIAGAVVGYTFGSGTRLTVV.

J is TRBJ2-3 and V is TRBV5-1; the match to TRBD2 covers 9 bases. Germline trimming cut 9 bases from V and 2 bases from J; bases unmatched to any gene: 7. CDR1 is SGHRS and CDR2 is YFSETQ in the germline V gene. The CDR3 is 14 amino acids. CDR3 sequence reads: CATSAGGTTDTQYF. The CDR3 bases are TGCGCCACCTCAGCGGGAGGTACCACAGATACGCAGTATTTT.

The rearrangement links TRBV6-5 to TRBJ1-2, with TRBD1 matching over 7 bases. The CDR3 extends over 11 amino acids. Germline V gives CDR1 MNHEY, CDR2 SVGAGI. After removal of 6 bases from V and 7 bases from J, the junction contained 2 bases not matched to a gene. This chain's CDR3 is CASSAGGGYTF. DNA for the CDR3: TGTGCCAGCAGCGCAGGGGGTGGCTACACCTTC.

A remark on this clone: The same CDR3 is also encoded by other DNA sequences in this sample. The rearrangement joins TRBV7-9 to TRBJ2-5; 10 bases align to TRBD1. There are 14 residues in the CDR3. The germline gives CDR1 SEHNR, CDR2 FQNEAQ (reference sequence). V shed 5 bases, J shed 4 bases, and the junction held 4 bases outside the gene matches. The CDR3 spells CASSRTGGGETQYF. CDR3 DNA: TGTGCCAGCAGCCGGACAGGGGGGGGAGAGACCCAGTACTTC.

Remarks on this clone: This is likely a read error, given that the CDR3 carries no conserved phenylalanine or tryptophan at its end. The chain is built from TRBV6-6 and TRBJ1-1, with 7 bases matching TRBD1. The junction had 13 bases not matched to a gene; V was cut back by 4 bases and J by 5 bases. Germline V lookup: CDR1 MNHNY, CDR2 SVGAGI (reference sequence). This CDR3 is 16 amino acids long. The CDR3 DNA reads as TGTGCCAGCAGTTCCTATATCGAAAAGGGGGCAACTGAAGCTTTCGTT. This gives the protein CASSSYIEKGATEAFV.

The genes are TRBV7-9 and TRBJ1-4; 7 nucleotides match TRBD1. Per the germline V gene, CDR1 is SEHNR and CDR2 is FQNEAQ (reference sequence). With 3 bases clipped from V and 2 bases from J, the junction kept 0 bases outside the gene matches. CDR3 length: 14 amino acids. CDR3 bases: TGTGCCAGCAGCTTCAGGGGGACTAATGAAAAACTGTTTTTT. Translated, it gives CASSFRGTNEKLFF. Full variable domain (outside the CDR3, taken from reference TRBV7-9 and TRBJ1-4): DTGVSQNPRHKITKRGQNVTFRCDPISEHNRLYWYRQTLGQGPEFLTYFQNEAQLEKSRLLSDRFSAERPKGSFSTLEIQRTEQGDSAMYLCASSFRGTNEKLFFGSGTQLSVL.

The chain uses TRBV27 and TRBJ2-3; 7 nucleotides line up with TRBD2. Per germline, CDR1 MNHEY and CDR2 SMNVEV (reference sequence). The CDR3 length is 15 residues. V lost 6 bases, J lost 0 bases, and 6 bases stayed unmatched. For the CDR3, the DNA is TGTGCCAGCAGCCCTAGCGGATTTAGCACAGATACGCAGTATTTT. This encodes CASSPSGFSTDTQYF.

The genes are TRBV10-3 and TRBJ2-4, with 7 bases matching TRBD2. CDR1 is ENHRY, CDR2 SYGVKD, per germline. V was clipped by 3 bases and J by 6 bases; unmatched bases: 5. This CDR3 comprises 14 residues. In nucleotides, the CDR3 is TGTGCCATCAGTGATCAAGGGAGGGGAAACATTCAGTACTTC. This encodes CAISDQGRGNIQYF.

V and J are TRBV9 and TRBJ1-2; perhaps TRBD1 as D (5 bases). Trimming stripped 0 bases from V and 5 bases from J, with 17 bases between. Germline assignment: CDR1 SGDLS and CDR2 YYNGEE. The CDR3 contains 16 residues. The CDR3 sequence: CASSVGPTSEGYGYTF. The CDR3 DNA sequence: TGTGCCAGCAGCGTAGGGCCCACCTCGGAGGGGTATGGCTACACCTTC.

This sequence joins TRBV27 and TRBJ1-6, with 8 nucleotides matching TRBD1. V was pared by 7 bases and J by 4 bases, with 12 bases of the junction left unmatched. CDR3 length: 17 amino acids. In germline, CDR1 is MNHEY, CDR2 SMNVEV (reference sequence). Here the CDR3 DNA reads TGTGCCAGCACCTACGGGGACAGGTTACGTTATAATTCACCCCTCCACTTT. Translation: CASTYGDRLRYNSPLHF.

This chain uses TRBV6-5 with TRBJ2-5, with D unclear. Between the trimmed V and J ends, which lost 6 bases and 2 bases, there was a span of 10 bases. The germline gives CDR1 MNHEY, CDR2 SVGAGI. The CDR3 has 13 residues. The CDR3 here is CASSPVVQETQYF. The CDR3 DNA sequence: TGTGCCAGCAGCCCGGTCGTTCAAGAGACCCAGTACTTC.

The rearrangement joins TRBV27 to TRBJ2-1, with 10 bases fitting TRBD2. Germline V gives CDR1 MNHEY, CDR2 SMNVEV (reference sequence). CDR3 length: 15 residues. J was trimmed by 4 bases and V by 6 bases; bases with no gene match: 6. CDR3 loop: CASSSAGGVYNEQFF. CDR3 DNA: TGTGCCAGCAGCTCAGCGGGGGGGGTTTACAATGAGCAGTTCTTC.

The V gene is TRBV27, the J gene TRBJ2-1; TRBD2 matches at 11 bases. This CDR3 has 15 amino acids. Looked up from germline, CDR1 is MNHEY and CDR2 is SMNVEV (reference sequence). The junction had 4 bases not matched to a gene; V was cut back by 5 bases and J by 4 bases. The CDR3 is CASSIGTSGYNEQFF. CDR3 bases: TGTGCCAGCAGTATAGGGACTAGCGGATACAATGAGCAGTTCTTC.

The CDR3 DNA is TGTGCCAGCAACCGCGGGGATCAGCCCCAGCATTTT. Encoded protein: CASNRGDQPQHF. The chain recombines TRBV2 with TRBJ1-5, with no clear D. The CDR3 has 12 amino acids. Per the germline V gene, CDR1 is SNHLY and CDR2 is FYNNEI. The ends were cut back, 7 bases at V and 5 bases at J, with 9 bases in the middle.

In its sample, this clone was seen once. V and J are TRBV5-1 and TRBJ2-7; 10 nucleotides match TRBD2. The CDR3 contains 14 residues. V gave up 7 bases and J gave up 4 bases; unmatched junction bases: 8. The germline gives CDR1 SGHRS, CDR2 YFSETQ. The CDR3 bases are TGCGCCAGCGGCCAGTTAGCGGGAGGATACGAGCAGTACTTC. Translation: CASGQLAGGYEQYF. The variable domain in full, with the rest retrieved from reference TRBV5-1 and TRBJ2-7, is KAGVTQTPRYLIKTRGQQVTLSCSPISGHRSVSWYQQTPGQGLQFLFEYFSETQRNKGNFPGRFSGRQFSNSRSEMNVSTLELGDSALYLCASGQLAGGYEQYFGPGTRLTVT.

The gene calls are TRBV6-1 and TRBJ2-3; 11 bases agree with TRBD2. The CDR3 has 18 residues. V lost 0 bases to trimming and J lost 11 bases; unmatched junction nucleotides: 16. Looked up from germline, CDR1 is MNHNS and CDR2 is SASEGT. The DNA for the CDR3 is TGTGCCAGCAGTGAAGCCCGGACTAGCGGGCCTACTCACGGGGGGCAGTATTTT. Translation gives CASSEARTSGPTHGGQYF.

This chain links TRBV7-2 with TRBJ1-1; 8 bases line up with TRBD1. Trimming cost V 2 bases and J 3 bases; bases outside gene matches: 5. Looked up from germline, CDR1 is SGHTA and CDR2 is FQGNSA. The CDR3 is 15 residues long. The CDR3 DNA reads as TGTGCCAGCAGCTTACAGGGGGCCGGGGACACTGAAGCTTTCTTT. Its translation: CASSLQGAGDTEAFF.

In this sample, this clone turned up once. The rearrangement joins TRBV4-2 to TRBJ2-1; TRBD2 matches at 8 bases. Germline lookup yields CDR1 LGHNA and CDR2 YNFKEQ. With 0 bases clipped from V and 3 bases from J, the junction kept 4 bases outside the gene matches. CDR3 size: 16 residues. The CDR3 nucleotides are TGTGCCAGCAGCCAAGAGGGGAGCGGGAGCTACAATGAGCAGTTCTTC. Amino acids: CASSQEGSGSYNEQFF.

The table lists this clone with a count of one. This sequence joins TRBV7-2 and TRBJ1-3, with a weak D call TRBD1 (6 bases). Trimming left V 1 base short and J 1 base short, with 11 bases between. The CDR3 spans 16 residues. The V gene's germline CDR1 is SGHTA and CDR2 FQGNSA. CDR3 bases: TGTGCCAGCAGCTTAGTAGGGGGTGGATCTGGAAACACCATATATTTT. Its protein is CASSLVGGGSGNTIYF. The whole variable domain, filled in from reference TRBV7-2 and TRBJ1-3, reads GAGVSQSPSNKVTEKGKDVELRCDPISGHTALYWYRQSLGQGLEFLIYFQGNSAPDKSGLPSDRFSAERTGGSVSTLTIQRTQQEDSAVYLCASSLVGGGSGNTIYFGEGSWLTVV.

The chain joins TRBV19 to TRBJ1-5; 9 nucleotides agree with TRBD1. CDR1 is LNHDA, CDR2 SQIVND, per germline (reference sequence). The CDR3 loop spans 14 amino acids. V shed 11 bases and J 5 bases; nucleotides not matched to a gene: 10. CDR3 protein: CAGTPTGGDQPQHF. CDR3 in DNA: TGTGCCGGAACCCCAACAGGGGGCGATCAGCCCCAGCATTTT.

The V gene is TRBV30, the J gene TRBJ2-2, with TRBD2 matching over 9 bases. The trim removed 2 bases at V and 1 base at J, leaving 5 bases unmatched. Germline-derived CDR1 and CDR2 are GTSNPN and SVGIG (reference sequence). The CDR3 covers 16 residues. CDR3 residues: CAWSPGTSLNTGELFF. CDR3 in DNA: TGTGCCTGGAGTCCGGGGACTAGCCTGAACACCGGGGAGCTGTTTTTT.

The chain uses TRBV19 and TRBJ1-1; D not resolved. V lost 1 base and J lost 4, with 7 bases in between. The CDR3 sequence is 13 residues long. From germline, CDR1 is LNHDA and CDR2 SQIVND (reference sequence). CDR3 nucleotides: TGTGCCAGTAGTATAGGAGGAAGCACTGAAGCTTTCTTT. Translated, it gives CASSIGGSTEAFF.

This clone was seen a handful of times. V usage is TRBV6-6 and J usage is TRBJ1-6; D is perhaps TRBD1 (5 bases). The CDR3 has 12 amino acids. Germline assignment: CDR1 MNHNY and CDR2 SVGAGI (reference sequence). The V gene lost 2 bases and the J gene lost 13 bases, with 9 bases spanning the gap. The CDR3 nucleotides are TGTGCCAGCAGTTACCCCGGGACTCCCCTCCACTTT. This translates into CASSYPGTPLHF.

This chain joins TRBV7-9 and TRBJ1-1; possibly TRBD1 for D (6 bases). The CDR3 is 16 amino acids. Per the germline V gene, CDR1 is SEHNR and CDR2 is FQNEAQ (reference sequence). Trimming pared 6 bases from V and 3 bases from J, leaving 20 bases between. As DNA, the CDR3 is TGTGCCAGCAGTTTAAACGCCGGGGGGCAGGACACTGAAGCTTTCTTT. This translates into CASSLNAGGQDTEAFF.

The chain is built from TRBV30 and TRBJ1-3, with TRBD1 as a possible D gene (5 bases). CDR3 length: 14 residues. Looked up from germline, CDR1 is GTSNPN and CDR2 is SVGIG (reference sequence). V shed 0 bases and J shed 2 bases, with 8 bases lying between them. The DNA of the CDR3 is TGTGCCTGGAGTGTAGAAGGGGCTGGAAACACCATATATTTT. Its protein product is CAWSVEGAGNTIYF.

The chain couples TRBV19 to TRBJ1-4; possibly TRBD1 for D (5 bases). V was trimmed by 4 bases and J by 0 bases, leaving 15 bases between them. The CDR3 extends over 17 amino acids. Germline V lookup: CDR1 LNHDA, CDR2 SQIVND (reference sequence). The CDR3, as DNA: TGTGCCAGTAGTACACCGGGGGACCCCTCAACTAATGAAAAACTGTTTTTT. Translation gives CASSTPGDPSTNEKLFF.

The chain employs TRBV18 and TRBJ1-2; 10 nucleotides match TRBD1. CDR1 KGHSH and CDR2 LQKENI come from the germline V gene. The CDR3 length is 15 residues. Germline trimming cut 3 bases from V and 1 base from J; bases unmatched to any gene: 2. The DNA for the CDR3 is TGTGCCAGCTCACCCGGGACAGGGGATAACTATGGCTACACCTTC. Amino acids: CASSPGTGDNYGYTF.

J is TRBJ2-4 and V is TRBV4-1; 16 bases match TRBD2. This CDR3 is built from 17 residues. The V gene's germline CDR1 is MGHRA and CDR2 YSYEKL. V shed 4 bases and J 5 bases; nucleotides not matched to a gene: 5. In nucleotides, the CDR3 is TGCGCCAGCAGCCTGGGACTAGCGGGAGGGTCCGAAAACATTCAGTACTTC. It specifies CASSLGLAGGSENIQYF.